The clone carrying this T cell receptor (beta chain) has only a few counts. V was clipped by 5 bases and J by 2 bases; unmatched bases: 8. The germline V gene has CDR1 SGHTA and CDR2 FQGNSA. The CDR3 totals 15 residues. From the RT-PCR reads, TCRdb called clonotypes with MiXCR, one entry per CDR3 protein. The sample yields almost 700,000 distinct CDR3 sequences, 14% seen once. This TCR was recovered from a female donor in good health, serving as a healthy control. The rearrangement links TRBV7-2 to TRBJ2-7, with TRBD2 matching over 8 bases. The source material was memory CD4+ T cells from blood. DNA of the CDR3: TGTGCCAGCAGCCCCCAGCGGGAGCGGACCTACGAGCAGTACTTC. Translation gives CASSPQRERTYEQYF.